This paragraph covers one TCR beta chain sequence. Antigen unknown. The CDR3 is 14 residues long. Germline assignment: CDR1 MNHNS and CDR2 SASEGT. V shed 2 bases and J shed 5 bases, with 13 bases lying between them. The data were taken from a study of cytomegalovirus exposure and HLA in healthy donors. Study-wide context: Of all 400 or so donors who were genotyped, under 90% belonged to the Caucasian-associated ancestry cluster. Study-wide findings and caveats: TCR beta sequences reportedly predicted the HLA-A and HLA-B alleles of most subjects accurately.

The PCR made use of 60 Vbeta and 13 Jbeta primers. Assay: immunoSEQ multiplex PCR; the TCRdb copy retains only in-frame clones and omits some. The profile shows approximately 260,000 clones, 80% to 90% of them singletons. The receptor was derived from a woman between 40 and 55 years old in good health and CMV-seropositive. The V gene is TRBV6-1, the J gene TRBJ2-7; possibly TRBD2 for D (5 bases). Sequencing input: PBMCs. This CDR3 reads CASSEQPGFDEQYF. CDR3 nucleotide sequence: TGTGCCAGCAGTGAACAGCCGGGGTTCGACGAGCAGTACTTC.